The present T cell receptor (beta chain) was sequenced within a study of T cells in localized non-small cell lung cancer. Sequenced by immunoSEQ multiplex PCR; TCRdb stores in-frame clones only, minus some. The table includes 40,000 or so clones, approximately 84% detected once. V was pared by 2 bases and J by 6 bases, with 11 bases between. Looked up from germline, CDR1 is MDHEN and CDR2 is SYDVKM. This CDR3 is built from 13 residues. General study findings and limits: Uninvolved adjacent lung had higher T cell clonality than tumor and all other tissues. Of the top 100 tumor clones, median around 60 were in adjacent lung, over 25 among its top 100.

Concerning this clone: Its specificity is not known.

This TCR derives from a man between 40 and 70 years old with stage I lung adenocarcinoma. The chain couples TRBV28 to TRBJ2-7, with D possibly being TRBD2 (6 bases). This sample comprised peripheral blood, obtained before any cancer treatment. CDR3 in amino acids: CASSLGGIGEQYF. CDR3 coding DNA: TGTGCCAGCAGTTTAGGGGGGATCGGCGAGCAGTACTTC. Supplemented by reference TRBV28 and TRBJ2-7, the full variable domain reads DVKVTQSSRYLVKRTGEKVFLECVQDMDHENMFWYRQDPGLGLRLIYFSYDVKMKEKGDIPEGYSVSREKKERFSLILESASTNQTSMYLCASSLGGIGEQYFGPGTRLTVT.